The 24 T cell receptor beta chains given below trace back to one sample, sequenced in a study of T cell responses to AZD1222 COVID-19 vaccine. Sequencing was performed with immunoSEQ multiplex PCR; in TCRdb, only in-frame clones are kept and a portion is missing. The sample contains about 100,000 clones, around 87% of which appear only once. Sequenced material: peripheral blood, taken on day 0 of MenACWY control vaccination. Receptors were obtained from an adult in good health.

This clone has more than one count but fewer than ten. The chain is built from TRBV11-2 and TRBJ2-2; D is perhaps TRBD2 (6 bases). The CDR3 has 17 amino acids. V lost 3 bases and J lost 0, with 14 bases in between. Germline CDR1 SGHAT, CDR2 FQNNGV. In nucleotides, the CDR3 is TGTGCCAGCAGCTTCGGGGCGGGACTGGCGAACACCGGGGAGCTGTTTTTT. This encodes CASSFGAGLANTGELFF.

The J gene is TRBJ2-7, the V gene TRBV29-1; 11 bases fit TRBD2. The germline CDR1 and CDR2 sequences are SQVTM and ANQGSEA. The CDR3 is 13 amino acids. The trim removed 5 bases at V and 4 bases at J, leaving 4 bases unmatched. The CDR3 reads CSVLLAGAYEQYF. Here the CDR3 DNA reads TGCAGCGTTTTACTAGCGGGGGCTTACGAGCAGTACTTC.

V usage is TRBV5-1 and J usage is TRBJ2-7; D not resolved. CDR3 length equals 15 residues. From germline, CDR1 is SGHRS and CDR2 YFSETQ. V dropped 3 bases and J dropped 0 bases, with 13 bases sitting between them. For the CDR3, the DNA is TGCGCCAGCAGCTCGGATCCCAGAGCCTCCTACGAGCAGTACTTC. The encoded protein is CASSSDPRASYEQYF.

V gene TRBV6-5 combines with J gene TRBJ2-2; TRBD1 aligns across 7 bases. Germline assignment: CDR1 MNHEY and CDR2 SVGAGI. J was trimmed by 4 bases and V by 2 bases; bases with no gene match: 1. This CDR3 has 14 residues. Written as DNA, the CDR3 is TGTGCCAGCAGTTACGACAGGGCCACCGGGGAGCTGTTTTTT. It codes for CASSYDRATGELFF.

The chain carries TRBV7-3 and TRBJ2-5, with 7 nucleotides matching TRBD2. From germline, CDR1 is SGHTA and CDR2 FQGTGA. The CDR3 has 12 residues. With V trimmed by 6 bases and J by 4 bases, 2 bases remained unmatched. CDR3 region: CASRGGGETQYF. In DNA form, the CDR3 reads TGTGCCAGCAGGGGCGGGGGAGAGACCCAGTACTTC.

This sequence joins TRBV7-2 and TRBJ2-5; possibly TRBD2 for D (6 bases). This CDR3 has 14 residues. Trimming removed 5 bases from V and 5 bases from J, with 15 bases in between. Germline loops: CDR1 SGHTA, CDR2 FQGNSA. The CDR3 sequence is CASSGGGARETQYF. The CDR3 DNA reads TGTGCCAGCAGCGGCGGCGGGGCCCGGGAGACCCAGTACTTC.

The chain is built from TRBV7-9 and TRBJ1-1, with D maybe TRBD1 (5 bases). CDR1 is SEHNR and CDR2 is FQNEAQ in the germline V gene (reference sequence). The CDR3 runs to 13 residues. V lost 2 bases and J 2 bases, leaving 6 bases between the germline ends. CDR3 sequence (DNA): TGTGCCAGCAGCTTAACAGGTAACACTGAAGCTTTCTTT. Its translation is CASSLTGNTEAFF.

The chain has TRBV10-3 and TRBJ1-1; D might be TRBD1 (5 bases). The germline V gene encodes CDR1 ENHRY and CDR2 SYGVKD. Trimming pared 1 base from V and 2 bases from J, leaving 14 bases between. This CDR3 has 16 residues. The CDR3 reads CAISELTPGGNTEAFF. The CDR3 DNA follows: TGTGCCATCAGTGAGTTGACACCCGGGGGAAACACTGAAGCTTTCTTT.

The chain is built from TRBV11-2 and TRBJ1-3; D not resolved. The V gene lost 6 bases and the J gene lost 0 bases, with 15 bases spanning the gap. CDR1 and CDR2 from the germline V gene are SGHAT and FQNNGV. CDR3 length equals 16 residues. The CDR3 DNA reads as TGTGCCAGCAGGGACCTTCAATGGCCCTCTGGAAACACCATATATTTT. Its protein is CASRDLQWPSGNTIYF.

This clone was seen only a few times. The genes are TRBV10-3 and TRBJ2-2; either TRBD1 or TRBD2 may fit D (6 bases each). Germline-derived CDR1 and CDR2 are ENHRY and SYGVKD. V lost 8 bases and J 6 bases, leaving 28 bases between the germline ends. This CDR3 contains 18 residues. CDR3 nucleotide sequence: TGTGCCATCCTAACGACCCCTCCGGGGAGTCGGGGGCCCGGGGAGCTGTTTTTT. Translating gives CAILTTPPGSRGPGELFF.

This chain connects TRBV5-4 to TRBJ2-3; D not resolved. Germline CDR1 is SGHNT and CDR2 is YYREEE (reference sequence). Trimming took off 2 bases at V and 2 bases at J, with 15 bases between the two ends. This CDR3 is 16 amino acids long. The CDR3 is CASSFGQAVFTDTQYF. DNA for the CDR3: TGTGCCAGCAGCTTTGGGCAGGCTGTTTTCACAGATACGCAGTATTTT.

The rearrangement links TRBV28 to TRBJ2-3; 9 bases are a match to TRBD2. V shed 6 bases, J shed 6 bases, and the junction held 4 bases outside the gene matches. The CDR3 extends over 13 amino acids. Germline V gene sequence: CDR1 MDHEN, CDR2 SYDVKM. The CDR3 reads CASRTSGGDTQYF. The CDR3 DNA follows: TGTGCCAGCAGGACTAGCGGTGGGGATACGCAGTATTTT.

The genes are TRBV5-1 and TRBJ1-3; a possible D gene is TRBD1 (5 bases). This CDR3 spans 13 amino acids. V lost 4 bases and J 3 bases, leaving 8 bases between the germline ends. Germline CDR1 reads SGHRS; CDR2 reads YFSETQ. The CDR3 coding sequence is TGCGCCAGCAGCGTAGGGGATGGAAACACCATATATTTT. Translating gives CASSVGDGNTIYF.

The chain links TRBV28 to TRBJ2-7, with 8 positions matching TRBD1. With V trimmed by 10 bases and J by 0 bases, 14 bases remained unmatched. Germline assignment: CDR1 MDHEN and CDR2 SYDVKM. This CDR3 has 16 amino acids. Here the CDR3 DNA reads TGTGCCACCCGCGGCACAAGGACAGGGAGCTCCTACGAGCAGTACTTC. Translated, it gives CATRGTRTGSSYEQYF.

The rearrangement joins TRBV19 to TRBJ1-2; 8 nucleotides align to TRBD1. The V gene's germline CDR1 is LNHDA and CDR2 SQIVND (reference sequence). The CDR3 loop spans 13 amino acids. The V segment lost 7 bases and the J segment 8 bases; nucleotides outside the gene matches: 9. The CDR3 nucleotides read TGTGCCAGTAAGGTGCAGGGGGCGGAGGGCTACACCTTC. This sequence encodes CASKVQGAEGYTF.

The chain has TRBV4-3 and TRBJ2-5; D is perhaps TRBD1 (7 bases). The CDR3 is 17 residues long. Deletions cut 0 bases from V and 7 bases from J, with 21 bases between. Germline assignment: CDR1 LGHNA and CDR2 YSLEER. The CDR3 loop is CASSQDRGTENVGTQYF. The CDR3, as DNA: TGCGCCAGCAGCCAAGATCGGGGGACAGAAAACGTTGGGACCCAGTACTTC.

A word on this clone: The same CDR3 arises from other DNA sequences in this sample as well. The chain carries TRBV30 and TRBJ1-5; D is uncertain. The length of the CDR3 is 16 residues. V lost 0 bases, J lost 2 bases, and 14 bases lay in between. Germline values: CDR1 GTSNPN, CDR2 SVGIG (reference sequence). The CDR3: CAWSVPRGYGNQPQHF. In DNA form, the CDR3 reads TGTGCCTGGAGTGTACCCCGAGGGTATGGCAATCAGCCCCAGCATTTT.

J is TRBJ1-2 and V is TRBV3-1 (or the pseudogene TRBV3-2), with D possibly matching TRBD1 (6 bases). CDR1 and CDR2 from the germline V gene are LGHDT and YNNKEL (reference sequence). Deletions cut 1 base from V and 8 bases from J, with 17 bases between. This CDR3 is 15 amino acids long. The CDR3 nucleotides read TGTGCCAGCAGCCAAGGGCCGGGGGGCATTTGGGGCTACACCTTC. Its protein is CASSQGPGGIWGYTF.

This clone has only a few counts. The gene calls are TRBV4-3 and TRBJ2-1; no definite D call. Trimming removed 4 bases from V and 7 bases from J, with 11 bases in between. CDR1 and CDR2 (germline): LGHNA, YSLEER. The CDR3 consists of 13 residues. DNA for the CDR3: TGCGCCAGCAGCCCCCAGGTGGGGAATGAGCAGTTCTTC. Its protein product is CASSPQVGNEQFF.

This chain joins TRBV6-2 or TRBV6-3 and TRBJ2-3; D might be TRBD2 (7 bases). This CDR3 spans 14 amino acids. The germline gives CDR1 MNHEY, CDR2 SVGEGT. The V gene lost 6 bases and the J gene lost 3 bases, with 13 bases spanning the gap. DNA of the CDR3: TGTGCCAGCAGCGGGGGGCTTAGGACAGATACGCAGTATTTT. Protein: CASSGGLRTDTQYF.

This rearrangement joins TRBV12-3 or TRBV12-4 to TRBJ1-1; unclear D gene. With 7 bases removed from V and 11 bases from J, the gap between germline ends came to 17 bases. The CDR3 is made up of 12 amino acids. This CDR3 is CASTKPRGEAFF. The DNA of the CDR3 is TGTGCCAGCACCAAACCGCGGGGTGAGGCTTTCTTT.

The chain couples TRBV27 to TRBJ2-7; tentatively, D is TRBD2 (6 bases). This CDR3 spans 16 amino acids. Germline CDR1 MNHEY, CDR2 SMNVEV (reference sequence). Deletions cut 4 bases from V and 1 base from J, with 17 bases between. CDR3 nucleotide sequence: TGTGCCAGCAGTTCCCGGGGTACTAGCCTTTCCTACGAGCAGTACTTC. Protein sequence: CASSSRGTSLSYEQYF.

CDR3 nucleotide sequence: TGCGCCAGCAGTGAGTCGATTCTAGCGGGAGGTAATGAGCAGTTCTTC. Protein sequence: CASSESILAGGNEQFF. The V call is TRBV10-2, the J call TRBJ2-1, with 11 bases identical to TRBD2. The germline CDR1 and CDR2 sequences are WSHSY and SAAADI. The ends lost 0 bases at V and 7 bases at J; junction bases unmatched: 5. The CDR3 is made up of 16 amino acids.

This clone has only one observation. The V gene is TRBV7-2, the J gene TRBJ2-3; D is possibly TRBD2 (7 bases). This CDR3 has 15 residues. V was trimmed by 5 bases and J by 5 bases, leaving 17 bases between them. Germline V gene data show CDR1 as SGHTA and CDR2 as FQGNSA. The CDR3: CASSTGGAGGDTQYF. As DNA, the CDR3 is TGTGCCAGCAGCACTGGGGGGGCTGGTGGAGATACGCAGTATTTT.